Presented here are 32 T cell receptor beta chains from one specimen sequenced in a study of siplizumab effects on memory and regulatory T cells. Sequencing used immunoSEQ multiplex PCR; TCRdb keeps in-frame clones, though not all of them. The sample has 70,000 to 95,000 clones; 75% to 90% are singletons. Sequences were obtained from CD4+ T cells sorted from blood. These receptors were obtained from a human donor in good health.

About this clone itself: Sequence at one end of the junction differs from germline and may be a read error. The chain is built from TRBV28 and TRBJ2-2; 10 nucleotides agree with TRBD1. Germline V CDR1 and CDR2: MDHEN, SYDVKM. The CDR3 covers 18 residues. Here the CDR3 reads CANSSAGTGVFGTGELFF. DNA for the CDR3: TGTGCCAACAGTTCGGCCGGGACAGGGGTTTTCGGCACCGGGGAGCTGTTTTTT.

This clone has only a few counts. The genes are TRBV6-5 and TRBJ1-1, with 8 bases identical to TRBD1. With V trimmed by 0 bases and J by 11 bases, 8 bases remained unmatched. The length of the CDR3 is 14 residues. Germline CDR1 and CDR2: MNHEY and SVGAGI. The DNA for the CDR3 is TGTGCCAGCAGTTACTCGGGACAGGCAGTAATTGCTTTCTTT. As protein: CASSYSGQAVIAFF.

The chain carries TRBV19 and TRBJ2-2; unclear D gene. Germline assignment: CDR1 LNHDA and CDR2 SQIVND (reference sequence). This CDR3 region has 14 residues. Deletions cut 7 bases from V and 6 bases from J, with 15 bases between. CDR3 loop: CASTPSRIAGELFF. The CDR3, as DNA: TGTGCCAGTACCCCCTCCCGGATCGCCGGGGAGCTGTTTTTT.

This rearrangement joins TRBV6-6 to TRBJ1-2; TRBD1 matches at 9 bases. The CDR3 consists of 13 residues. With V trimmed by 6 bases and J by 7 bases, 6 bases remained unmatched. The germline CDR1 and CDR2 sequences are MNHNY and SVGAGI (reference sequence). CDR3 bases: TGTGCCAGCAGAATACAGGGGGCGGGTGGCTACACCTTC. Its translation is CASRIQGAGGYTF.

J is TRBJ1-1 and V is TRBV19; TRBD1 might be the D (5 bases). The CDR3 has 13 residues. V shed 8 bases and J shed 0 bases, with 10 bases lying between them. Germline CDR1 LNHDA, CDR2 SQIVND (reference sequence). The CDR3 DNA reads TGTGCCAGTGCCGACAGAGTGAACACTGAAGCTTTCTTT. Encoded protein: CASADRVNTEAFF.

CDR3 region: CASSLGAANTGELFF. The CDR3 DNA reads TGTGCCAGCAGCTTGGGGGCGGCGAACACCGGGGAGCTGTTTTTT. V gene TRBV5-6 combines with J gene TRBJ2-2, with D unclear. This CDR3 is built from 15 residues. Germline lookup yields CDR1 SGHDT and CDR2 YYEEEE. Deletions cut 0 bases from V and 0 bases from J, with 6 bases between.

The V gene is TRBV27, the J gene TRBJ2-3, with D perhaps matching TRBD1 (6 bases). CDR1 and CDR2 from the germline V gene are MNHEY and SMNVEV (reference sequence). This CDR3 spans 14 amino acids. V lost 6 bases to trimming and J lost 4 bases, with 14 bases between them. CDR3 sequence: CASRWGHNPDTQYF. The CDR3 DNA reads TGTGCCAGCAGGTGGGGGCACAATCCAGATACGCAGTATTTT.

The chain joins TRBV6-1 to TRBJ2-3; D gene uncertain. Trimming took off 6 bases at V and 3 bases at J, with 10 bases between the two ends. The CDR3 covers 13 residues. The germline CDR1 and CDR2 sequences are MNHNS and SASEGT. The CDR3: CASRITQTDTQYF. As DNA, the CDR3 is TGTGCCAGCAGAATTACACAGACAGATACGCAGTATTTT.

This chain links TRBV2 with TRBJ2-2, with D tentatively TRBD1 (5 bases). The CDR3 covers 15 residues. The V and J ends lost 4 bases and 4 bases respectively, with 13 bases between them. Germline-derived CDR1 and CDR2 are SNHLY and FYNNEI. The CDR3 is CASSGGGTATGELFF. DNA for the CDR3: TGTGCCAGCAGTGGGGGCGGTACGGCCACCGGGGAGCTGTTTTTT. The full variable domain, in which reference TRBV2 and TRBJ2-2 provide the parts outside the CDR3, is EPEVTQTPSHQVTQMGQEVILRCVPISNHLYFYWYRQILGQKVEFLVSFYNNEISEKSEIFDDQFSVERPDGSNFTLKIRSTKLEDSAMYFCASSGGGTATGELFFGEGSRLTVL.

This sequence joins TRBV20-1 and TRBJ2-5, with D uncertain. Trimming cost V 6 bases and J 5 bases, with 7 bases left between them. Germline CDR1 and CDR2: DFQATT and SNEGSKA (reference sequence). This CDR3 has 10 residues. The CDR3 loop reads CSANRETQYF. The DNA of the CDR3 is TGCAGTGCAAACCGGGAGACCCAGTACTTC.

CDR3 loop: CASSLAGSQPQHF. As DNA, the CDR3 is TGTGCCAGCAGCCTGGCCGGCTCCCAGCCCCAGCATTTT. The V and J genes are TRBV7-9 and TRBJ1-5; D is unresolved. The ends were cut back, 5 bases at V and 7 bases at J, with 12 bases in the middle. Germline V gene data show CDR1 as SEHNR and CDR2 as FQNEAQ (reference sequence). There are 13 residues in the CDR3.

CDR3: CASSLERSYNEQFF. In DNA form, the CDR3 reads TGTGCCAGCAGCTTAGAGCGGTCCTACAATGAGCAGTTCTTC. This chain joins TRBV11-2 and TRBJ2-1; D remains unclear. V was trimmed by 0 bases and J by 1 base, leaving 4 bases between them. The CDR3 has 14 residues. Germline V gene data show CDR1 as SGHAT and CDR2 as FQNNGV.

The rearrangement uses TRBV6-5 and TRBJ1-5; 8 bases align to TRBD1. The CDR3 is made up of 14 amino acids. J lost 12 bases, V lost 6 bases, and 13 bases had no gene match. Germline values: CDR1 MNHEY, CDR2 SVGAGI. CDR3 region: CASRQDRAASIQHF. CDR3 nucleotides: TGTGCCAGCAGGCAGGACAGGGCCGCGAGTATCCAGCATTTT.

The table lists this clone with a count of one. The J gene is TRBJ2-7, the V gene TRBV5-4; 7 nucleotides align to TRBD2. Germline trimming cut 4 bases from V and 5 bases from J; bases unmatched to any gene: 6. Germline V gene data show CDR1 as SGHNT and CDR2 as YYREEE (reference sequence). The CDR3 spans 13 residues. The CDR3 DNA reads as TGTGCCAGCAGCCCGGCGGGGGTAAACGAGCAGTACTTC. It yields the protein CASSPAGVNEQYF.

This clone came up once. Other DNA sequences from this sample encode an identical CDR3 as well. The chain combines TRBV5-4 with TRBJ1-1; tentative D call: TRBD1 (5 bases). V was clipped by 4 bases and J by 3 bases, with 13 bases between them. This CDR3 region has 14 residues. The germline gives CDR1 SGHNT, CDR2 YYREEE (reference sequence). The CDR3 is CASSLGGWDTEAFF. CDR3 DNA: TGTGCCAGCAGCCTTGGGGGATGGGACACTGAAGCTTTCTTT.

J is TRBJ2-3 and V is TRBV5-1, with TRBD2 identical over 10 bases. The junction had 9 bases not matched to a gene; V was cut back by 5 bases and J by 3 bases. The CDR3 totals 16 residues. In germline, CDR1 is SGHRS, CDR2 YFSETQ. For the CDR3, the DNA is TGCGCCAGCAGAAATCCGGGACTAGCGAATACAGATACGCAGTATTTT. Translation gives CASRNPGLANTDTQYF.

This chain uses TRBV7-9 with TRBJ2-1; D unclear. V lost 5 bases and J 12 bases, leaving 14 bases between the germline ends. Germline values: CDR1 SEHNR, CDR2 FQNEAQ (reference sequence). CDR3 length equals 12 residues. CDR3 sequence reads: CASSTKNFGQFF. In nucleotides, the CDR3 is TGTGCCAGCAGCACAAAAAATTTCGGGCAGTTCTTC.

This chain connects TRBV7-2 to TRBJ1-1; perhaps TRBD1 as D (5 bases). The germline gives CDR1 SGHTA, CDR2 FQGNSA. Between the trimmed V and J ends, which lost 4 bases and 9 bases, there was a span of 15 bases. The CDR3 spans 13 residues. Here the CDR3 reads CASSSIRESKAFF. In nucleotides, the CDR3 is TGTGCCAGCAGCTCAATCAGGGAAAGTAAAGCTTTCTTT. Variable domain in full (rest from reference TRBV7-2 and TRBJ1-1): GAGVSQSPSNKVTEKGKDVELRCDPISGHTALYWYRQSLGQGLEFLIYFQGNSAPDKSGLPSDRFSAERTGGSVSTLTIQRTQQEDSAVYLCASSSIRESKAFFGQGTRLTVV.

This chain links TRBV18 with TRBJ1-2, with 8 bases identical to TRBD1. The CDR3 is 15 residues long. Germline assignment: CDR1 KGHSH and CDR2 LQKENI. With 6 bases clipped from V and 3 bases from J, the junction kept 9 bases outside the gene matches. The CDR3 sequence is CASSQQGVADYGYTF. CDR3 sequence (DNA): TGTGCCAGCTCTCAACAGGGGGTTGCTGACTATGGCTACACCTTC. Full variable domain (outside the CDR3, taken from reference TRBV18 and TRBJ1-2): NAGVMQNPRHLVRRRGQEARLRCSPMKGHSHVYWYRQLPEEGLKFMVYLQKENIIDESGMPKERFSAEFPKEGPSILRIQQVVRGDSAAYFCASSQQGVADYGYTFGSGTRLTVV.

The chain employs TRBV7-9 and TRBJ2-3; D gene uncertain. Trimming shortened V by 7 bases and J by 4 bases, and 15 bases separated the two germline ends. This CDR3 region has 14 residues. Per the germline V gene, CDR1 is SEHNR and CDR2 is FQNEAQ (reference sequence). The CDR3 nucleotides are TGTGCCAGCACCTCCAGAGTTTACCCAGATACGCAGTATTTT. Amino acids: CASTSRVYPDTQYF.

This clone was counted only a few times. In nucleotides, the CDR3 is TGCGCCAGCAGCTTGGGGACGAACGCAGATACGCAGTATTTT. Protein sequence: CASSLGTNADTQYF. The chain joins TRBV5-1 to TRBJ2-3; D unresolved. V lost 0 bases to trimming and J lost 4 bases, with 9 bases between them. The CDR3 is made up of 14 amino acids. The V gene's germline CDR1 is SGHRS and CDR2 YFSETQ.

V usage is TRBV6-5 and J usage is TRBJ1-1; D gene unclear. The CDR3 spans 15 residues. Trimming took off 2 bases at V and 4 bases at J, with 14 bases between the two ends. Germline V gene lookup returns CDR1 MNHEY and CDR2 SVGAGI. The CDR3 DNA reads TGTGCCAGCAGTTACCCCCTGGGGAAGGGCACTGAAGCTTTCTTT. Translating it yields CASSYPLGKGTEAFF.

The chain carries TRBV19 and TRBJ2-1; 7 positions match TRBD2. Germline CDR1 is LNHDA and CDR2 is SQIVND (reference sequence). Trimming at V came to 5 bases and at J to 0 bases, leaving 4 bases not matched to a gene. The CDR3 spans 15 residues. The CDR3 region is CASSPGGYSYNEQFF. The CDR3, as DNA: TGTGCCAGTAGTCCGGGAGGATACTCCTACAATGAGCAGTTCTTC. The full variable domain, in which reference TRBV19 and TRBJ2-1 provide the parts outside the CDR3, is DGGITQSPKYLFRKEGQNVTLSCEQNLNHDAMYWYRQDPGQGLRLIYYSQIVNDFQKGDIAEGYSVSREKKESFPLTVTSAQKNPTAFYLCASSPGGYSYNEQFFGPGTRLTVL.

The rearrangement joins TRBV19 to TRBJ2-5; a weak D match, TRBD2 (6 bases). The CDR3 covers 15 residues. The V gene's germline CDR1 is LNHDA and CDR2 SQIVND (reference sequence). V shed 6 bases and J shed 2 bases, with 16 bases lying between them. This CDR3 is CASSPLPGEQETQYF. CDR3 sequence (DNA): TGTGCCAGTAGCCCTCTCCCGGGAGAACAAGAGACCCAGTACTTC.

The chain uses TRBV20-1 and TRBJ2-1, with D perhaps matching TRBD2 (5 bases). Per the germline V gene, CDR1 is DFQATT and CDR2 is SNEGSKA (reference sequence). The CDR3 is 11 residues long. Trimming took 8 bases from V and 5 from J, leaving 10 bases between them. Here the CDR3 DNA reads TGCAGTCCAAGCGGCAACAATGAGCAGTTCTTC. As protein: CSPSGNNEQFF.

V and J are TRBV29-1 and TRBJ2-1; 10 nucleotides match TRBD2. CDR3 length equals 15 residues. Trimming cost V 1 base and J 7 bases; bases outside gene matches: 7. In germline, CDR1 is SQVTM, CDR2 ANQGSEA. CDR3 loop: CSVEGALAGRNEQFF. The CDR3, as DNA: TGCAGCGTTGAAGGTGCACTAGCGGGAAGAAATGAGCAGTTCTTC.

This rearrangement joins TRBV19 to TRBJ2-4; D might be TRBD1 (5 bases). The V end was cut by 3 bases, the J end by 3 bases, with 9 bases between. Germline V lookup: CDR1 LNHDA, CDR2 SQIVND (reference sequence). CDR3 length: 14 amino acids. The CDR3 protein is CASSMGRNKNIQYF. CDR3 sequence (DNA): TGTGCCAGTAGTATGGGGCGGAACAAAAACATTCAGTACTTC. The complete variable domain, with remaining parts taken from reference TRBV19 and TRBJ2-4, reads DGGITQSPKYLFRKEGQNVTLSCEQNLNHDAMYWYRQDPGQGLRLIYYSQIVNDFQKGDIAEGYSVSREKKESFPLTVTSAQKNPTAFYLCASSMGRNKNIQYFGAGTRLSVL.

The V call is TRBV19, the J call TRBJ1-4; D may be TRBD1 (5 bases). The CDR3 covers 15 residues. V lost 3 bases and J 5 bases, leaving 13 bases between the germline ends. Germline V gene data show CDR1 as LNHDA and CDR2 as SQIVND (reference sequence). CDR3 sequence (DNA): TGTGCCAGTAGTATGGGTTGGCAGGGCAATGAAAAACTGTTTTTT. This codes for CASSMGWQGNEKLFF.

The V call is TRBV4-1, the J call TRBJ2-3; 9 bases are shared with TRBD2. CDR3 length: 15 residues. Germline V CDR1 and CDR2: MGHRA, YSYEKL. The V and J ends lost 1 base and 3 bases, in that order; junction bases with no gene match: 2. The CDR3, as DNA: TGCGCCAGCAGCCAAGTGGGACTAGCAACAGATACGCAGTATTTT. The encoded protein is CASSQVGLATDTQYF.

The gene calls are TRBV6-1 and TRBJ1-2, with D perhaps TRBD1 (5 bases). Per the germline V gene, CDR1 is MNHNS and CDR2 is SASEGT. CDR3 length: 12 amino acids. Trimming shortened V by 2 bases and J by 8 bases, and 9 bases separated the two germline ends. CDR3 in DNA: TGTGCCAGCAGTGAAACGGGGGAGGGCTACACCTTC. Its translation: CASSETGEGYTF.

The chain links TRBV30 to TRBJ1-1, with 8 nucleotides matching TRBD1. The V gene's germline CDR1 is GTSNPN and CDR2 SVGIG (reference sequence). The CDR3 sequence is 11 residues long. V dropped 2 bases and J dropped 8; count of bases not matched to a gene: 1. The CDR3: CAWSRQGEAFF. CDR3 coding DNA: TGTGCCTGGAGTAGACAGGGGGAAGCTTTCTTT.

The chain employs TRBV5-1 and TRBJ2-5; 15 nucleotides agree with TRBD2. There are 15 residues in the CDR3. Germline V lookup: CDR1 SGHRS, CDR2 YFSETQ. J was trimmed by 5 bases and V by 4 bases; bases with no gene match: 3. Written as DNA, the CDR3 is TGCGCCAGCAGCCGGACTAGCGGGAGGGGGGAGACCCAGTACTTC. This encodes CASSRTSGRGETQYF.